The present T cell receptor beta chain was sequenced within a study of beta chain features in type 1 diabetes. Study-level points and caveats: People with Type 1 diabetes carried modestly yet significantly shorter TCRB CDR3s in all four CD4+ subsets.

The study reverse transcribed the entire isolated RNA, so it sequenced expressed TCRB transcripts. Assay used: immunoSEQ multiplex PCR; TCRdb lists only in-frame clones, some missing. The table lists roughly 160,000 clones, 8% to 9.5% of them singletons, with 0.45% to 0.6% in the top ten. Germline CDR1 reads LNHDA; CDR2 reads SQIVND (reference sequence). J was trimmed by 5 bases and V by 8 bases; bases with no gene match: 10. The CDR3 has 15 amino acids. This clone was observed a handful of times. What it recognizes is unknown. The sequenced material came from central memory CD4+ T cells from blood. The rearrangement joins TRBV19 to TRBJ2-5, with 11 bases aligning to TRBD1. This receptor was identified in a woman younger than 35 with type 1 diabetes. The CDR3 region is CASGTGTGGGETQYF. In nucleotides, the CDR3 is TGTGCCAGTGGGACGGGGACAGGGGGTGGGGAGACCCAGTACTTC. The whole variable domain, remainder taken from reference TRBV19 and TRBJ2-5, is DGGITQSPKYLFRKEGQNVTLSCEQNLNHDAMYWYRQDPGQGLRLIYYSQIVNDFQKGDIAEGYSVSREKKESFPLTVTSAQKNPTAFYLCASGTGTGGGETQYFGPGTRLLVL.